The 20 T cell receptor beta chains below all came from one sample that was sequenced in a study of CD8+ T cells in alopecia areata. cDNA serving as the sequencing template came from extracted, reverse transcribed RNA. Sequenced by immunoSEQ multiplex PCR; TCRdb stores in-frame clones only, minus some. This sample has under 350,000 clones, each found more than once. Pooled cells of cutaneous lymph node origin were sorted on CD4, CD8alpha, NKG2D, NKG2ACE and other markers. The sample was CD4+ T cells sorted from a lymph node. These receptors were taken from a C3H/HeJ mouse with alopecia areata. The mice in this strain carry MHC haplotype H2-k.

This clone was counted between two and nine times. All gene names here are mouse names. The DNA ends 4 residues before the CDR3 does, and the rest of the CDR3 is filled in from the germline J gene. V and J are TRBV17 and TRBJ2-2; 8 bases are a match to TRBD2. The CDR3 loop spans 15 amino acids. Germline CDR1 reads MNHDT; CDR2 reads YYDKIL. J was trimmed by 3 bases and V by 3 bases; bases with no gene match: 3. The chain's CDR3 is CASSSLGGDTGQLYF. The CDR3 DNA, read in part, is TGTGCTAGCAGTAGTCTGGGGGGAGACACCGGG.

This clone was detected only a few times. The genes are named according to mouse. The observed sequence ends 4 residues before the CDR3 terminus, with the missing tail filled in from the germline J gene. The rearrangement joins TRBV13-1 to TRBJ2-5; 13 bases are a match to TRBD2. The germline V gene has CDR1 NSHNY and CDR2 SYGAGN. The CDR3 is made up of 14 amino acids. The CDR3 here is CASRRDWGGDTQYF. The DNA read from the CDR3 is TGTGCCAGCAGACGGGACTGGGGGGGAGAC.

On this clone: Any gene name here is a mouse gene name. The observed sequence ends 4 residues before the CDR3 terminus, with the missing tail filled in from the germline J gene. The J gene is TRBJ2-7, the V gene TRBV14, with 11 bases fitting TRBD2. Germline V gene data show CDR1 as SGHDT and CDR2 as FRDEAV. This CDR3 is built from 15 residues. V shed 4 bases and J 0 bases; nucleotides not matched to a gene: 3. The sequenced CDR3 bases are TGTGCCAGCAGTCCCGGGACTGGGGGCTCCTAT. Its translation: CASSPGTGGSY. The whole CDR3 region reads CASSPGTGGSYEQYF.

Turning to this clone: Germline and genes: mouse. The sequenced fragment ends 4 residues before the CDR3 boundary, so the rest is inferred from the germline J gene. The gene calls are TRBV29 and TRBJ2-1; TRBD2 might be the D (7 bases). The germline gives CDR1 MSHET, CDR2 SYDVDS. V lost 8 bases and J lost 1, with 15 bases in between. CDR3 length: 15 residues. CDR3 loop: CASPPRGGNYAEQFF. Incomplete CDR3 DNA: TGTGCTAGCCCCCCGAGGGGGGGGAACTATGCT.

With regard to this clone: The gene names here belong to mouse. The CDR3 goes on 4 residues after the read ends, and that part is filled in from the germline J gene. The genes are TRBV13-3 and TRBJ2-5; 8 positions agree with TRBD1. Germline CDR1 is NNHDY and CDR2 is SYVADS. V shed 3 bases and J 0 bases; nucleotides not matched to a gene: 9. There are 17 residues in the CDR3. The CDR3 DNA, read in part, is TGTGCCAGCAGTGGGCCCCTCGACAGGGGTAACCAAGAC. Translation: CASSGPLDRGNQD. The complete CDR3 reads CASSGPLDRGNQDTQYF.

About this clone: These gene names are mouse names. Read sequence stops 4 residues before the CDR3 end, and the germline J gene provides the missing end. This chain uses TRBV5 with TRBJ2-3; 8 bases line up with TRBD2. Per germline, CDR1 LGHNA and CDR2 YNLKQL (reference sequence). With V trimmed by 0 bases and J by 1 base, 3 bases remained unmatched. This CDR3 is 16 amino acids long. CDR3 bases read: TGTGCCAGCAGCCAAGAACTGGGGGTTGGTGCAGAA. Encoded protein: CASSQELGVGAE. The full CDR3 protein reads CASSQELGVGAETLYF.

Concerning this clone: Gene names refer to mouse genes. The missing CDR3 end, 4 residues past where the read stops, is filled in from the germline J gene. The chain recombines TRBV13-1 with TRBJ2-1, with 7 bases aligning to TRBD2. CDR1 and CDR2 from the germline V gene are NSHNY and SYGAGN. This CDR3 is built from 14 residues. V shed 1 base and J 5 bases; nucleotides not matched to a gene: 3. CDR3 region: CASSDTGEDAEQFF. Partial CDR3 DNA: TGTGCCAGCAGTGATACTGGGGAAGATGCT.

This clone was counted many times. Mouse names are used for the genes. Here the CDR3 reads CASSRTGGANSDYTF. The CDR3 bases that were read are TGTGCCAGCAGTAGGACAGGGGGCGCAAACTCC. The chain has TRBV19 and TRBJ1-2; TRBD1 aligns across 11 bases. The CDR3 is cut off 4 residues early in the read; its end comes from the germline J gene. This CDR3 is built from 15 residues. Trimming removed 3 bases from V and 0 bases from J; junction bases left unmatched: 1. Germline loops: CDR1 FNHDT, CDR2 SITEND (reference sequence).

In regard to this clone: Gene names and germline match the mouse. The CDR3 goes on 4 residues after the read ends, and that part is filled in from the germline J gene. The rearrangement links TRBV13-2 to TRBJ2-7; 10 positions agree with TRBD2. The CDR3 extends over 13 amino acids. Germline lookup yields CDR1 NNHNN and CDR2 SYGAGS (reference sequence). CDR3 DNA, as far as it was read: TGTGCCAGCGGGGACTGGGGGCGGTAT. Amino acids: CASGDWGRY. The entire CDR3 protein is CASGDWGRYEQYF.

In its sample, this clone was seen a few times. Gene names are the mouse ones. The read is 4 residues too short to cover the CDR3 end, so that end is filled in from the germline J gene. The rearrangement links TRBV31 to TRBJ2-4, with TRBD1 as a possible D gene (5 bases). The germline V gene has CDR1 GKSSPN and CDR2 SITVG. Deletions cut 0 bases from V and 1 base from J, with 11 bases between. This CDR3 has 15 amino acids. Here the CDR3 reads CAWSLVPRGQNTLYF. The DNA read from the CDR3 is TGTGCCTGGAGTCTAGTACCCAGGGGTCAAAAC.

There are a few counts of this clone. The gene names here belong to mouse. The read comes to an end 4 residues before the CDR3 does, leaving the germline J gene to fill in the end. This chain connects TRBV1 to TRBJ2-7; 8 bases line up with TRBD1. The CDR3 has 15 residues. The germline gives CDR1 NSQYPW, CDR2 LRSPGD (reference sequence). This CDR3 is CTCSADRQGPYEQYF. The sequenced part of the CDR3 DNA is TGCACCTGCAGTGCAGATAGACAGGGGCCTTAT.

A few counts support this clone. Gene labels here are mouse ones. The read halts 4 residues ahead of the CDR3 end, with the missing end drawn from the germline J gene. This chain links TRBV31 with TRBJ2-7, with 8 bases lining up with TRBD2. Germline CDR1 and CDR2: GKSSPN and SITVG. The CDR3 contains 13 residues. V lost 0 bases, J lost 3 bases, and 1 base stayed unmatched. CDR3 bases read: TGTGCCTGGAGTCTGGGGGGGCGCTAT. It specifies CAWSLGGRY. The whole CDR3 protein is CAWSLGGRYEQYF.

In regard to this clone: Here the gene names and germline are mouse. The read falls 4 residues short of the CDR3 end, and the missing part is taken from the germline J gene. This rearrangement joins TRBV1 to TRBJ2-1, with 7 bases identical to TRBD1. The ends lost 4 bases at V and 5 bases at J; junction bases unmatched: 5. Germline V lookup: CDR1 NSQYPW, CDR2 LRSPGD (reference sequence). This CDR3 has 14 residues. CDR3 region: CTCSEQGRNAEQFF. The CDR3 DNA, read in part, is TGCACCTGCAGTGAACAGGGGAGGAATGCT.

Details on this clone: The genes are named according to mouse. The sequence runs out 4 residues before the end of the CDR3; the remainder is reconstructed from the germline J gene. The chain carries TRBV13-1 and TRBJ2-2, with D possibly TRBD1 on 5 matching bases. The CDR3 length is 15 residues. The V end was cut by 0 bases, the J end by 4 bases, with 10 bases between. Germline assignment: CDR1 NSHNY and CDR2 SYGAGN. This chain's CDR3 is CASSDAAGSTGQLYF. The part of the CDR3 DNA that was read is TGTGCCAGCAGTGATGCTGCAGGGTCCACCGGG.

This clone was seen a handful of times. Germline and genes here are mouse. The sequenced part of the CDR3 DNA is TGTGCCAGCAGCCAAGACTGGGGGGGCGTAGAC. Translating gives CASSQDWGGVD. The entire CDR3 sequence reads CASSQDWGGVDTQYF. The chain combines TRBV5 with TRBJ2-5; 10 nucleotides align to TRBD2. The read ends 4 residues shy of where the CDR3 ends; the end is completed using the germline J gene. Germline-derived CDR1 and CDR2 are LGHNA and YNLKQL (reference sequence). This CDR3 comprises 15 residues.

In the case of this clone: Here the gene names and germline are mouse. The DNA ends 4 residues before the CDR3 does, and the rest of the CDR3 is filled in from the germline J gene. The chain uses TRBV31 and TRBJ2-1; 8 bases are a match to TRBD1. The CDR3 is made up of 14 amino acids. The V gene's germline CDR1 is GKSSPN and CDR2 SITVG. CDR3 loop: CAWSARGRGAEQFF. The sequenced part of the CDR3 DNA is TGTGCCTGGAGCGCCAGGGGGCGCGGAGCT.

The table lists this clone with a few counts. Gene names follow the mouse nomenclature. Incomplete CDR3 DNA: TGTGCCAGCAGCCAAGATTACAAAAACTCC. Amino acid sequence: CASSQDYKNS. The whole CDR3 sequence reads CASSQDYKNSDYTF. This rearrangement joins TRBV5 to TRBJ1-2, with D unclear. The sequenced fragment ends 4 residues before the CDR3 boundary, so the rest is inferred from the germline J gene. Germline V gene lookup returns CDR1 LGHNA and CDR2 YNLKQL (reference sequence). The CDR3 is 14 amino acids. The V end lost 0 bases, the J end lost 1 base, and 6 bases lay between the germline ends.

Note on this clone: The genes are named according to mouse. The read gets to within 4 residues of the CDR3 end, and the germline J gene fills in the rest. The rearrangement joins TRBV5 to TRBJ2-5; TRBD2 aligns across 8 bases. Trimming removed 0 bases from V and 2 bases from J; junction bases left unmatched: 1. This CDR3 spans 15 amino acids. The germline V gene encodes CDR1 LGHNA and CDR2 YNLKQL (reference sequence). The sequenced CDR3 bases are TGTGCCAGCAGCCAAGAGACTGGGGCCCAAGAC. As protein: CASSQETGAQD. The CDR3 in full is CASSQETGAQDTQYF.

Regarding this clone: Gene names denote mouse genes. The read falls 4 residues short of the CDR3 end, and the missing part is taken from the germline J gene. The chain employs TRBV5 and TRBJ2-7; 11 positions agree with TRBD2. Germline V gives CDR1 LGHNA, CDR2 YNLKQL (reference sequence). The CDR3 contains 15 residues. The DNA read from the CDR3 is TGTGCCAGCAGCCATGACTGGGGGGGTAGGAAT. This codes for CASSHDWGGRN. The whole CDR3 sequence is CASSHDWGGRNEQYF.

Note on this clone: The gene symbols are mouse symbols. The observed sequence ends 4 residues before the CDR3 terminus, with the missing tail filled in from the germline J gene. The gene calls are TRBV1 and TRBJ2-5; D possibly corresponds to TRBD1 (5 bases). The CDR3 totals 13 residues. Germline V gives CDR1 NSQYPW, CDR2 LRSPGD (reference sequence). The sequenced CDR3 bases are TGCACCTGCAGTGCAGCAGGGAGAGAC. It encodes CTCSAAGRD. The full CDR3 reads CTCSAAGRDTQYF.